This T cell receptor (beta chain) was recorded in a study of blood T cell repertoires in COVID-19. The table came from immunoSEQ multiplex PCR; TCRdb's copy has only in-frame clones and leaves some out. The sample yields approximately 180,000 clones, over 75% seen once. Germline CDR1 ENHRY, CDR2 SYGVKD. V lost 0 bases and J 4 bases, leaving 9 bases between the germline ends. The CDR3 contains 14 residues. Sequenced material: peripheral blood. The receptor was derived from a man aged 35 to 55 with active or convalescent COVID-19. The chain joins TRBV10-3 to TRBJ1-2, with D unclear. The CDR3 loop reads CAISESGQVYGYTF. CDR3 sequence (DNA): TGTGCCATCAGTGAGTCTGGGCAGGTCTATGGCTACACCTTC.